The 2 T cell receptor beta chains below all came from one sample that was sequenced in a study of shared clonotypes between healthy human individuals. The assay was immunoSEQ multiplex PCR, and TCRdb's table has in-frame clones only and misses some. Of around 500,000 clones detected, over 70% appear once; the ten largest clones hold about 13%. Material for sequencing was PBMCs. These TCRs come from a woman aged 40 to 55 in good health. Some clones in this sample may be carry-over from other donors' samples.

With respect to this clone: A read error likely explains this, since a far larger clone differs by one base. Other nucleotide sequences from this sample produce the same CDR3. The V call is TRBV7-2, the J call TRBJ2-1, with 9 bases lining up with TRBD1. The CDR3 spans 15 residues. Germline-derived CDR1 and CDR2 are SGHTA and FQGNSA. The CDR3 DNA sequence: TGTGCCAGCAGTTATCCGGGACAGGGTAGGAATGAACAGTTCTTC. Translated: CASSYPGQGRNEQFF.

V is TRBV7-7 and J is TRBJ2-5; TRBD1 matches 7 bases. CDR1 is SSHAT, CDR2 FNYEAQ, per germline (reference sequence). Trimming cost V 1 base and J 6 bases; bases outside gene matches: 5. This CDR3 is built from 14 residues. DNA for the CDR3: TGTGCCAGCAGCTTAGAGTGGGACAGCAAGACCCAGTACTTC. This encodes CASSLEWDSKTQYF.